This entry lists 5 T cell receptor beta chains sequenced from one sample in a study of blood T cell repertoires in COVID-19 (dated by TCRdb to 2018 to 2020). Library preparation employed the immunoSEQ multiplex PCR assay. TCRdb holds this immuneACCESS table with in-frame rearrangements only. Some clones are missing; in checked studies, unresolved V genes explain under half, and the rest has no known cause. For this sample the table gives 200,000 to 250,000 clones, of which about 90% were detected only once. The ten largest make up about 2.2% of the sample. Specimen: peripheral blood. The source is a woman between 45 and 65 years old with acute or convalescent COVID-19.

The rearrangement joins TRBV30 to TRBJ1-4, with a tentative D call TRBD1 (6 bases). Per the germline V gene, CDR1 is GTSNPN and CDR2 is SVGIG (reference sequence). V was trimmed by 4 bases and J by 8 bases, leaving 11 bases between them. The CDR3 spans 12 residues. The CDR3 bases are TGTGCCTGGAACCGTGACAGGGAAAAACTGTTTTTT. It specifies CAWNRDREKLFF.

The chain carries TRBV7-2 and TRBJ2-3; the match to TRBD1 covers 10 bases. Trimming at V came to 5 bases and at J to 6 bases, leaving 8 bases not matched to a gene. The CDR3 sequence is 15 residues long. Germline CDR1 is SGHTA and CDR2 is FQGNSA. The DNA for the CDR3 is TGTGCCAGCAGCCTGGACAGGGGACAGGGGGATACGCAGTATTTT. Translation gives CASSLDRGQGDTQYF.

V is TRBV6-5 and J is TRBJ1-2, with D possibly TRBD1 on 6 matching bases. Germline CDR1 is MNHEY and CDR2 is SVGAGI. The CDR3 length is 12 residues. V lost 6 bases and J 7 bases, leaving 12 bases between the germline ends. The CDR3 nucleotides read TGTGCCAGCAGCCCGGCGGGGGCTGGCTACACCTTC. The encoded protein is CASSPAGAGYTF.

This clone was recorded once. The V gene is TRBV19, the J gene TRBJ2-3; 8 positions agree with TRBD2. Germline trimming cut 1 base from V and 4 bases from J; bases unmatched to any gene: 7. This CDR3 has 16 residues. CDR1 is LNHDA, CDR2 SQIVND, per germline (reference sequence). CDR3 in DNA: TGTGCCAGTAGTATAGGAGCGGGGGCCGGTGCAGATACGCAGTATTTT. Translating gives CASSIGAGAGADTQYF.

V gene TRBV6-5 combines with J gene TRBJ1-5, with TRBD1 matching over 12 bases. The CDR3 sequence is 13 residues long. Per germline, CDR1 MNHEY and CDR2 SVGAGI. The V gene end was trimmed by 6 bases and the J gene end by 7 bases; junction bases not matched to a gene: 1. CDR3 region: CASSGTGGQPQHF. CDR3 DNA sequence: TGTGCCAGCAGCGGGACAGGGGGCCAGCCCCAGCATTTT.